Given below is one T cell receptor beta chain in context. As originally analysed: ImmunoSEQ only sent back junction sequences with no quality scores, so filtering was done differently. Sequencing used immunoSEQ multiplex PCR; TCRdb keeps in-frame clones, though not all of them. That table is the source of V, J and clone size, and D and trimming were worked out from the DNA. The table includes approximately 840,000 clones, 90% to 98% detected once. The data belong to a study of shared clonotypes between healthy human individuals. The ends were cut back, 7 bases at V and 4 bases at J, with 11 bases in the middle. Germline V gives CDR1 MDHEN, CDR2 SYDVKM. CDR3 size: 12 residues. CD45RO-negative CD8 cells positively selected for CCR7 made up the naive population, which excluded terminally differentiated effector memory CD45RA+ cells.

The gene calls are TRBV28 and TRBJ2-7; unclear D gene. The source is a man younger than 45 in good health. Sequenced sample: naive CD8+ T cells sorted from blood. The CDR3 loop reads CASNNPGYEQYF. The CDR3 DNA reads TGTGCCAGCAATAATCCGGGTTACGAGCAGTACTTC.